The source of this TCR beta chain is a study of blood T cell repertoires in COVID-19. At the level of the study: PBMCs, B-cell-depleted T cells, or T cells were the source of the cDNA or gDNA that made up the material.

Only in-frame clones appear in the TCRdb table, and some are missing; sequencing was by immunoSEQ multiplex PCR. Of around 400,000 clones listed, roughly nine tenths are singletons. Everyone who took part was roughly 18 to 89 years old, and they came from fewer than 25 US areas. Germline V CDR1 and CDR2: LNHNV, YYDKDF (reference sequence). The CDR3 runs 13 residues. Trimming stripped 5 bases from V and 8 bases from J, with 15 bases between. This sequence originates from a woman between 35 and 50 years old who had been exposed to COVID-19. The rearrangement uses TRBV15 and TRBJ1-1, with a weak D call TRBD1 (6 bases). Sequencing was performed on PBMCs or T cells enriched from blood (not recorded which). As DNA, the CDR3 is TGTGCCACCAGCGCGACAGGTGTTCGGGAAGCTTTCTTT. Protein product: CATSATGVREAFF.